Below, 5 T cell receptor beta chains from the same sample are listed, as sequenced in a study of T and B cells in COVID-19 patients. Multiplex PCR with BIOMED2 TRB-A/B primer pools amplified TRB rearrangements. TCRdb re-called the multiplex PCR reads through MiXCR, storing one row per CDR3 protein. This table has some 2,100 distinct CDR3 sequences, approximately 22% appearing once. From blood, roughly 250-500 ng of genomic DNA served as TRB template. The sample was blood. The receptors were gathered from a human donor with active COVID-19.

The chain recombines TRBV2 with TRBJ2-1; possibly TRBD1 for D (5 bases). Germline values: CDR1 SNHLY, CDR2 FYNNEI. V lost 2 bases and J 7 bases, leaving 15 bases between the germline ends. This CDR3 contains 15 residues. The CDR3 DNA follows: TGTGCCAGCAGTGAAACCCAGGGAAGTTGGAATGAGCAGTTCTTC. Protein product: CASSETQGSWNEQFF.

This clonotype is medium-sized in the sample. The V call is TRBV6-5, the J call TRBJ1-3; unclear D gene. Germline V lookup: CDR1 MNHEY, CDR2 SVGAGI. There are 14 residues in the CDR3. V dropped 4 bases and J dropped 4 bases, with 11 bases sitting between them. CDR3 DNA sequence: TGTGCCAGCAGTTCTGGAGGGCCAGGAAACACCATATATTTT. Protein sequence: CASSSGGPGNTIYF.

The chain links TRBV5-1 to TRBJ2-1; D unclear. Deletions cut 3 bases from V and 6 bases from J, with 7 bases between. The CDR3 is 12 residues long. CDR1 SGHRS and CDR2 YFSETQ come from the germline V gene. CDR3 sequence reads: CASSSASNEQFF. DNA for the CDR3: TGCGCCAGCAGCTCCGCTAGCAATGAGCAGTTCTTC. The full variable domain, its missing parts supplied by reference TRBV5-1 and TRBJ2-1, is KAGVTQTPRYLIKTRGQQVTLSCSPISGHRSVSWYQQTPGQGLQFLFEYFSETQRNKGNFPGRFSGRQFSNSRSEMNVSTLELGDSALYLCASSSASNEQFFGPGTRLTVL.

The V call is TRBV14, the J call TRBJ2-6; D is perhaps TRBD2 (6 bases). The CDR3 has 17 amino acids. V was shortened by 4 bases and J by 0 bases, with 13 bases between the two germline ends. The germline V gene encodes CDR1 SGHDN and CDR2 FVKESK. The DNA for the CDR3 is TGTGCCAGCAGCCTCAGGGCGGGAAGCTCTGGGGCCAACGTCCTGACTTTC. Protein product: CASSLRAGSSGANVLTF.

The count of this clonotype is one. The chain combines TRBV27 with TRBJ2-7, with 7 bases matching TRBD1. Germline V lookup: CDR1 MNHEY, CDR2 SMNVEV (reference sequence). V lost 8 bases and J lost 5; bases outside the gene matches: 15. The CDR3 length is 15 residues. The CDR3 sequence: CASAIQGHRPDEQYF. The CDR3 DNA reads TGTGCCAGCGCCATACAGGGGCATCGTCCAGACGAGCAGTACTTC.